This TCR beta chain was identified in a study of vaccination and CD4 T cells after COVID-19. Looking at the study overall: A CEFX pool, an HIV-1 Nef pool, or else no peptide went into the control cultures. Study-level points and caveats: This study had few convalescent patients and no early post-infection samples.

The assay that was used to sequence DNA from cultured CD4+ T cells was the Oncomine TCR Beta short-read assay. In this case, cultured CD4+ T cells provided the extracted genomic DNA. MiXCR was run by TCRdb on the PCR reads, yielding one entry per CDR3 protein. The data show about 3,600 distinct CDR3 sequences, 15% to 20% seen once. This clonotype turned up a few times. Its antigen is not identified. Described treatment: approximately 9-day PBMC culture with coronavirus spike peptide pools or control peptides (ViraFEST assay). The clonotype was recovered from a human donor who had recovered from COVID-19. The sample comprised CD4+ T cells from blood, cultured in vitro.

This CDR3 is CASSKVAGGGSEQYF. The CDR3 coding sequence is TGTGCCAGCAGCAAAGTTGCCGGGGGGGGGTCCGAGCAGTACTTC. The chain has TRBV21-1 and TRBJ2-7; TRBD1, the table's D call, was not compared with the DNA. TRBV21-1 is designated a pseudogene. The CDR3 is made up of 15 amino acids.